These T cell receptor beta chains were read from a single sample in a study of blood T cell repertoires in COVID-19. The protocol was immunoSEQ multiplex PCR, while the TCRdb copy is restricted to in-frame clones and leaves out a portion. In the table there are around 63,000 clones, around 85% of which are singletons. Sequenced material: peripheral blood. The source of these receptors is an older woman with acute or convalescent COVID-19. Both conserved end residues are part of each CDR3. The D gene is left open where the match is weak. Part of the rows lack a size; the others show once, few, many or a class for expanded clones.

cdr3_length,v_call,j_call,clone_size,d_call,cdr3_nt,cdr3_aa
14,TRBV30,TRBJ1-3,-,-,TGTGCCTGGAGTCTCGGGGGGTCTGGAAACACCATATATTTT,CAWSLGGSGNTIYF
13,TRBV20-1,TRBJ1-2,-,-,TGCAGTGCTAGTCACCGACAGGACTATGGCTACACCTTC,CSASHRQDYGYTF
14,TRBV28,TRBJ1-5,-,-,TGTGCCAGCAGACTCGGCGGGAGCAATCAGCCCCAGCATTTT,CASRLGGSNQPQHF
14,TRBV6-5,TRBJ2-7,-,TRBD2,TGTGCCAGCAGCTATAGCGGGGGTTCCTACGAGCAGTACTTC,CASSYSGGSYEQYF
14,TRBV7-2,TRBJ2-7,many,TRBD2,TGTGCCAGCAGCTTAACAGCGGGGGGATACGAGCAGTACTTC,CASSLTAGGYEQYF
12,TRBV10-2,TRBJ2-1,-,-,TGCGCCAGCCAGGGGTTCAACAATGAGCAGTTCTTC,CASQGFNNEQFF
15,TRBV6-5,TRBJ2-7,-,-,TGTGCCAGCAGTTACTCGGGGCCCCCTTCCTACGAGCAGTACTTC,CASSYSGPPSYEQYF
15,TRBV4-2,TRBJ2-5,-,-,TGTGCCAGCAGCCCCCGGGGGGCCGCCCAAGAGACCCAGTACTTC,CASSPRGAAQETQYF
12,TRBV10-2,TRBJ2-3,-,-,TGCGCCAGCAGGTCACCGCAGAATACGCAGTATTTT,CASRSPQNTQYF
15,TRBV11-3,TRBJ2-1,-,TRBD2,TGTGCCAGCAGCTTACAGACTAGCGGCTACAATGAGCAGTTCTTC,CASSLQTSGYNEQFF
15,TRBV6-5,TRBJ1-4,-,-,TGTGCCAGCAAGACATCTTGGGGAGGGAACGAAAAACTGTTTTTT,CASKTSWGGNEKLFF
14,TRBV6-5,TRBJ1-1,-,-,TGTGCCAGCAGTCCACAGGATATGAACACTGAAGCTTTCTTT,CASSPQDMNTEAFF
15,TRBV5-6,TRBJ2-7,-,-,TGTGCCAGCAGCTTGAAGAGTGACACCTCCTACGAGCAGTACTTC,CASSLKSDTSYEQYF
13,TRBV5-1,TRBJ2-7,-,-,TGCGCCAGCAGCTTGGCCAGTTGGGCCGAGCAGTACTTC,CASSLASWAEQYF
15,TRBV6-5,TRBJ2-7,-,TRBD1,TGTGCCAGCACCAAGGGAACAGGGGCTCTCTACGAGCAGTACTTC,CASTKGTGALYEQYF
15,TRBV9,TRBJ1-2,few,-,TGTGCCAGCAGCGTTAGTTCAACAGCTAACTATGGCTACACCTTC,CASSVSSTANYGYTF
14,TRBV5-1,TRBJ2-5,few,TRBD2,TGCGCCAGCCAAGAAGGGACTAGCCAAGAGACCCAGTACTTC,CASQEGTSQETQYF
13,TRBV29-1,TRBJ1-2,-,-,TGCAGCGGCTCCACCCAGGGGTCGGATGGCTACACCTTC,CSGSTQGSDGYTF
17,TRBV4-1,TRBJ1-6,few,TRBD1,TGCGCCAGCAGCCCTCCCATCCGGACAGGGAAAAATTCACCCCTCCACTTT,CASSPPIRTGKNSPLHF
14,TRBV4-1,TRBJ2-2,-,TRBD1,TGCGCCAGCAGCCGGGACAGGGCCACCGGGGAGCTGTTTTTT,CASSRDRATGELFF
12,TRBV11-2,TRBJ2-5,-,-,TGTGCCGGGCAGCAGGGGCGGGAGACCCAGTACTTC,CAGQQGRETQYF
12,TRBV12-3/TRBV12-4,TRBJ2-5,-,-,TGTGCCAGCAGTTTCCAGAAAGAGACCCAGTACTTC,CASSFQKETQYF
14,TRBV10-1,TRBJ2-3,-,-,TGCGCCAGCAGCCCACGGGGGAAGGCAGATACGCAGTATTTT,CASSPRGKADTQYF
16,TRBV5-1,TRBJ1-2,-,-,TGCGCCAGCAGCCCGGGAAACGCGGAGAGCGACTATGGCTACACCTTC,CASSPGNAESDYGYTF
12,TRBV21-1,TRBJ2-3,-,-,TGTGCCAGCAGCAATCGAGCAGATACGCAGTATTTT,CASSNRADTQYF
14,TRBV5-6,TRBJ2-5,-,TRBD2,TGTGCCAGCAGCTGGACTAGCGGGGGTGAGACCCAGTACTTC,CASSWTSGGETQYF
13,TRBV3-1/TRBV3-2,TRBJ2-1,-,-,TGTGCCAGCAGCCAATTAGACAACCGCGAGCAGTTCTTC,CASSQLDNREQFF
14,TRBV7-9,TRBJ1-6,-,TRBD1,TGTGCCAGCAGCCATGGGGACAGAAATTCACCCCTCCACTTT,CASSHGDRNSPLHF
14,TRBV7-9,TRBJ2-1,-,-,TGTGCCAGCAGCACATCCGGGGGATACAATGAGCAGTTCTTC,CASSTSGGYNEQFF
13,TRBV7-3,TRBJ2-5,-,TRBD1,TGTGCCAGCAGCGCAACAGGGGGAGAGACCCAGTACTTC,CASSATGGETQYF
17,TRBV18,TRBJ1-1,-,-,TGTGCCAGCTCACCACGACAATCCACGATGATGAACACTGAAGCTTTCTTT,CASSPRQSTMMNTEAFF
14,TRBV5-6,TRBJ1-2,-,TRBD1,TGTGCCAGCAGCTTCCTCGGACAGGGGGCGGGCTACACCTTC,CASSFLGQGAGYTF
12,TRBV28,TRBJ2-5,once,TRBD1,TGTGCCAGCGGGACAGGGGAAGAGACCCAGTACTTC,CASGTGEETQYF
13,TRBV3-1/TRBV3-2,TRBJ1-1,-,-,TGTGCCAGCAGTCTACAGTCTAACACTGAAGCTTTCTTT,CASSLQSNTEAFF
16,TRBV27,TRBJ2-1,-,TRBD1,TGTGCCAGCAGTCCCCAGGGACAGGGTTATAGCCATGAGCAGTTCTTC,CASSPQGQGYSHEQFF
15,TRBV9,TRBJ2-1,-,-,TGTGCCAGCAGCAAATCCGGGGGAACCTACAATGAGCAGTTCTTC,CASSKSGGTYNEQFF
17,TRBV9,TRBJ2-5,-,-,TGTGCCAGCAGCGTAGGGGTAGCAGGGGCGTCAAAGGAGACCCAGTACTTC,CASSVGVAGASKETQYF
15,TRBV18,TRBJ1-5,-,-,TGTGCCAGCTCACCGGGAGGGTATAGCAATCAGCCCCAGCATTTT,CASSPGGYSNQPQHF
14,TRBV7-2,TRBJ2-7,-,TRBD1,TGTGCCAGCAGCTTGGGACAGGAATCCTACGAGCAGTACTTC,CASSLGQESYEQYF
15,TRBV6-2/TRBV6-3,TRBJ2-1,-,TRBD2,TGTGCCAGCAGTGCTGGACTAGCGGGGAACAATGAGCAGTTCTTC,CASSAGLAGNNEQFF
15,TRBV5-1,TRBJ2-5,-,-,TGCGCCAGCAGCTTGGTTGCCCAGTACCAAGAGACCCAGTACTTC,CASSLVAQYQETQYF
14,TRBV30,TRBJ1-6,-,-,TGTGCCTGGAAACAGGGATCTGGCAATTCACCCCTCCACTTT,CAWKQGSGNSPLHF